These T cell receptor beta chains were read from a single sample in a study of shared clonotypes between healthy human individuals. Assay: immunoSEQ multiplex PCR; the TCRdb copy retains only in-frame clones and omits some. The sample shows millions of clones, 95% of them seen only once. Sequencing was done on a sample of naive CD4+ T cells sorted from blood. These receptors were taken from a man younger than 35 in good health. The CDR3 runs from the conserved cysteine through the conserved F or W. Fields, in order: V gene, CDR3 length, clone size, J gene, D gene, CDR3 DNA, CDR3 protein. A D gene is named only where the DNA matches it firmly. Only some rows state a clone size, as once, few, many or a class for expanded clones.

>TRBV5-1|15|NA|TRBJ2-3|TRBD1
TGCGCCAGCAGCTTGGACAGGGGGCGGTCGGATACGCAGTATTTT
CASSLDRGRSDTQYF
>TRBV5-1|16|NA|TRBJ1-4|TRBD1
TGCGCCAGCAGCTTGGAACAGGGGAACGTAAATGAAAAACTGTTTTTT
CASSLEQGNVNEKLFF
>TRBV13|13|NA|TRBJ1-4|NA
TGTGCCAGCAGTCCCCGCATCGGAGAAAAACTGTTTTTT
CASSPRIGEKLFF
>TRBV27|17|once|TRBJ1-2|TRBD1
TGTGCCAGCAGTCTGACCGGGACAGGGATTAAGGTTATGGGCTACACCTTC
CASSLTGTGIKVMGYTF
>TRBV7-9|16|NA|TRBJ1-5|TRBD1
TGTGCCAGCAGCTTAGGAAGCGGGACAGGGAATCAGCCCCAGCATTTT
CASSLGSGTGNQPQHF
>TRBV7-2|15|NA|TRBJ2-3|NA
TGTGCCAGCAGCTTACAGGGTACTAGCACAGATACGCAGTATTTT
CASSLQGTSTDTQYF
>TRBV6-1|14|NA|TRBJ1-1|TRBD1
TGTGCCAGCGCCACGACAGGGGCGAACACTGAAGCTTTCTTT
CASATTGANTEAFF
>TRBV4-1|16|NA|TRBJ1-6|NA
TGCGCCAGCACCTGGTCCGGCGGGGGGGAGAATTCACCCCTCCACTTT
CASTWSGGGENSPLHF
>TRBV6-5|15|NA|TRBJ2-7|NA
TGTGCCAGCAGTTACTCGGGGGCGGGTGGCTACGAGCAGTACTTC
CASSYSGAGGYEQYF
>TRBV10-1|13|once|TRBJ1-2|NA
TGCGCCAGCAGTGAAACGTCCGGCTATGGCTACACCTTC
CASSETSGYGYTF
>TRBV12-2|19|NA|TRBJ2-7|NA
TGTGCAAGTCGCTTAACGAAGGGGGTCCTAGGACAGGGCCCCTACGAGCAGTACTTC
CASRLTKGVLGQGPYEQYF
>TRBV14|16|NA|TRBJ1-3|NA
TGTGCCAGCAGCCGAGGCTTGGGGAACTCTGGAAACACCATATATTTT
CASSRGLGNSGNTIYF
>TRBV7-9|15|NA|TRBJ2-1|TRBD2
TGTGCCAGCAGCTTAACTAGCGGGAGAGGAAATGAGCAGTTCTTC
CASSLTSGRGNEQFF
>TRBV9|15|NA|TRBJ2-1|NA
TGTGCCAGCAGCGCCGGGACTGGATCCTACAATGAGCAGTTCTTC
CASSAGTGSYNEQFF
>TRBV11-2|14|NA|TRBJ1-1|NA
TGTGCCAGCAGCTTAGGAGCAGGGTCGGTTGAAGCTTTCTTT
CASSLGAGSVEAFF
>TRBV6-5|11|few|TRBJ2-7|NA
TGTGCCAGCTCCCAGGGGGGCGAGCAGTACTTC
CASSQGGEQYF
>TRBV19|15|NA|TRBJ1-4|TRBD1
TGTGCCAGTAGTCCGAGACAGGGGGCGAACGAAAAACTGTTTTTT
CASSPRQGANEKLFF
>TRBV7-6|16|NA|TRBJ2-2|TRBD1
TGTGCCAGCAGCGTCGGACAGGATAGGCTCGCCGGGGAGCTGTTTTTT
CASSVGQDRLAGELFF
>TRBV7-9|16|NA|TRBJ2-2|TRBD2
TGTGCCAGCAGCCCACCGGGACTAGCGGTTACCGGGGAGCTGTTTTTT
CASSPPGLAVTGELFF
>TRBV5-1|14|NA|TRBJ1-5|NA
TGCGCCAGCAGCATAAGCGACAGGAATCAGCCCCAGCATTTT
CASSISDRNQPQHF
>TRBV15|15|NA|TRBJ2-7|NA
TGTGCCACCAGCAGAGACGCGTGGAGGGAGTACGAGCAGTACTTC
CATSRDAWREYEQYF
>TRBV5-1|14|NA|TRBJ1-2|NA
TGCGCCAGCAGCTTGGAAACCTCCGGCTATGGCTACACCTTC
CASSLETSGYGYTF
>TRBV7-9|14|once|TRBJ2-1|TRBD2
TGTGCCAGCAGCTTAGAACAGACTAGCGATGAGCAGTTCTTC
CASSLEQTSDEQFF
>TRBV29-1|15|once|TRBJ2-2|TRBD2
TGCAGCGTCGCCCGACAGGGACTAGCGACCGGGGAGCTGTTTTTT
CSVARQGLATGELFF
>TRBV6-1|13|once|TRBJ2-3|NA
TGTGCCAGCAATTTCGGACGGGCAGATACGCAGTATTTT
CASNFGRADTQYF